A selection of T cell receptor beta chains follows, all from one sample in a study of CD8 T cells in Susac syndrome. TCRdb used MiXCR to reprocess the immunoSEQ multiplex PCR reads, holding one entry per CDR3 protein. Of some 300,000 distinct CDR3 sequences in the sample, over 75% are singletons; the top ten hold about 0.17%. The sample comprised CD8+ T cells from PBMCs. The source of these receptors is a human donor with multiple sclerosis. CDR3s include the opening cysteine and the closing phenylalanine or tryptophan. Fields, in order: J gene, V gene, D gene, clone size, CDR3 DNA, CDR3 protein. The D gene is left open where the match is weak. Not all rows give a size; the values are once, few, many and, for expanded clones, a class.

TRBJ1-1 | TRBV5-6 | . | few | TGTGCCAGCAGCTTGGGGGACTTGAACACTGAAGCTTTCTTT | CASSLGDLNTEAFF
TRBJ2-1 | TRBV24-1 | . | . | TGTGCCACCAGTGGGGGGGGCTACCCTTACAATGAGCAGTTCTTC | CATSGGGYPYNEQFF
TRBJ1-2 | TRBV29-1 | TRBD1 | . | TGCAGCGTTGAATGGTCGGTGACAGGGGGCGGTCTGGATGGCTACACCTTC | CSVEWSVTGGGLDGYTF
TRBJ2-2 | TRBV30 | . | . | TGTGCCTGGGGTCGCCAGGGGCTAGACACCGGGGAGCTGTTTTTT | CAWGRQGLDTGELFF
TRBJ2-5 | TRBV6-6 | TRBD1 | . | TGTGCCAGCAGCACTGGGGGACAGGCTATCCAAGAGACCCAGTACTTC | CASSTGGQAIQETQYF
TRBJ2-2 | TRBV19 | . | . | TGTGCCAGTAGTCCCGCGGGTTTAGGCGGGGAGCTGTTTTTT | CASSPAGLGGELFF
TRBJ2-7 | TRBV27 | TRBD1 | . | TGTGCCAGCAGTTCACTGACAGGGGGCTTCGACGAGCAGTACTTC | CASSSLTGGFDEQYF
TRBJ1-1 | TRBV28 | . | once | TGTGCCAGCAGTTTGTCGGGGGTTGGAGGTGAAGCTTTCTTT | CASSLSGVGGEAFF
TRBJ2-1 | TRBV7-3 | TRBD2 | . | TGTGCCAGCAGCTCCAGTACTAGCGGGGGTTACAATGAGCAGTTCTTC | CASSSSTSGGYNEQFF
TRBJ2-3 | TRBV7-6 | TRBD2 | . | TGTGCCAGCAGCCCATTCCCGACTAGCGGGGGGGGCACAGATACGCAGTATTTT | CASSPFPTSGGGTDTQYF
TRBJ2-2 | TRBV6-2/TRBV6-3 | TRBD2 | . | TGTGCCAGCACCGTACTAGCGCCGACCGGGGAGCTGTTTTTT | CASTVLAPTGELFF
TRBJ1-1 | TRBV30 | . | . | TGTGCCTGGAACCTTAAATCAAACACTGAAGCTTTCTTT | CAWNLKSNTEAFF
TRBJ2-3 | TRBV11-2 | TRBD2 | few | TGTGCCAGCAGGTCAATCCCAGCGGGGGGCGTTGATACGCAGTATTTT | CASRSIPAGGVDTQYF
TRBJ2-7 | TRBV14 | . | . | TGTGCCAGCAGCCAAGATCGTGAACCGGGGTTCTACGAGCAGTACTTC | CASSQDREPGFYEQYF
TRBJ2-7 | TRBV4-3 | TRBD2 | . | TGCGCCAGCAGCCAAGAAGGTCCCTTTGGCGGGGGGTCCTCCTACGAGCAGTACTTC | CASSQEGPFGGGSSYEQYF
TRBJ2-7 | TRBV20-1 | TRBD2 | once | TGCAGTGCTAGCGGGAGGGCCGTGACTTACGAGCAGTACTTC | CSASGRAVTYEQYF
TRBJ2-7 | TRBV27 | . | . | TGTGCCAGCAGTTTATGGATAGACGGCGAGCAGTACTTC | CASSLWIDGEQYF
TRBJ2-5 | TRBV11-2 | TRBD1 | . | TGTGCCAGCAGATCTAACAGGGGAACGGAGACCCAGTACTTC | CASRSNRGTETQYF
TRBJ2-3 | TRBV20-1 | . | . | TGCAGCGCCTTTGGGGGTAACACAGATACGCAGTATTTT | CSAFGGNTDTQYF
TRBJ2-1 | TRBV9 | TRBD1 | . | TGTGCCAGCAGCCCACGGGACAGCGACCGGTACAATGAGCAGTTCTTC | CASSPRDSDRYNEQFF
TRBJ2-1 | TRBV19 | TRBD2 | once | TGTGCCAGTAGTATCGGGACTACGAGCTCCTACAATGAGCAGTTCTTC | CASSIGTTSSYNEQFF
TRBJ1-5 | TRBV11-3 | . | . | TGTGCCAGCCTGGAAGGGGCGCTAAGAAGGCCCCAGCATTTT | CASLEGALRRPQHF
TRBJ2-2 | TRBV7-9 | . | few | TGTGCCAGCAGCTTCCTAGATACGGACACCGGGGAGCTGTTTTTT | CASSFLDTDTGELFF
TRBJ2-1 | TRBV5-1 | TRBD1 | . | TGCGCCAGCAGCTTGGACCTTGACAGGGTTTGGCAGTTCTTC | CASSLDLDRVWQFF
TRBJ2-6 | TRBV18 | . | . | TGTGCCAGCTCACAGACATCATCAGGGGCCAACGTCCTGACTTTC | CASSQTSSGANVLTF
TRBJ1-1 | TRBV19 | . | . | TGTGCCAGTAGTCCTCTAGGAGGTCTTCCCGCTGAAGCTTTCTTT | CASSPLGGLPAEAFF
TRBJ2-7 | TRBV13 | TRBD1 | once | TGTGCCAGCAGCGGGGGACAGAGGGACTACGAGCAGTACTTC | CASSGGQRDYEQYF
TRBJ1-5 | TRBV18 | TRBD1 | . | TGTGCCAGCTCACCGAACGATTCCGGGACAGGGGGATTGAGACGCAATCAGCCCCAGCATTTT | CASSPNDSGTGGLRRNQPQHF
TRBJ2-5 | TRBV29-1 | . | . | TGCAGCGTTGAAGGGCTCCGGGGATCAGGGGAAGAGACCCAGTACTTC | CSVEGLRGSGEETQYF
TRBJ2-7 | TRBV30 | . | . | TGTGCCTGGAGTTCCCTTGACAGCACCTACGAGCAGTACTTC | CAWSSLDSTYEQYF
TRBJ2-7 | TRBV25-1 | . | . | TGTGCCAGCAGCGTTCAGGCAGACTACGAGCAGTACTTC | CASSVQADYEQYF
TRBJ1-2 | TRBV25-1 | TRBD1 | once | TGTGCCAGCAGTGGTGACAGGGGGCTGAATGGCTACACCTTC | CASSGDRGLNGYTF
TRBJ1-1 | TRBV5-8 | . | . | TGTGCCAGCAGCTTGGCAGATTTGATATTAGAGGACACTGAAGCTTTCTTT | CASSLADLILEDTEAFF
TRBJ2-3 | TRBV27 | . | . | TGTGCCAGCAATGTGGCGGGGGCTATTAGCACAGATACGCAGTATTTT | CASNVAGAISTDTQYF
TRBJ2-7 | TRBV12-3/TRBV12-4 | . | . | TGTGCCAGCAGCCCGACTGGGAACGAGCAGTACTTC | CASSPTGNEQYF
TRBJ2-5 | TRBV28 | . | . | TGTGCCAGCAGTTCCCTGAGCGTGACCCCCCAGGTGACCCAGTACTTC | CASSSLSVTPQVTQYF
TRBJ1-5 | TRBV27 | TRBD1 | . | TGTGCCAGCAGTTTATCGGGCAGGGGGGGCAATCAGCCCCAGCATTTT | CASSLSGRGGNQPQHF
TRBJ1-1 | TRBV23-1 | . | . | TGCGCCAGAGTTCCGGACGTCCCAGGCACTGAAGCTTTCTTT | CARVPDVPGTEAFF
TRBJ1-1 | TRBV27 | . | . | TGTGCCAGCAGTTTATCCCCCGGGGCTGAAGCTTTCTTT | CASSLSPGAEAFF
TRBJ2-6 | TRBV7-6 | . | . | TGTGCCAGCAGCCCCGGGATGGGGGCCGGGGCCAACGTCCTGACTTTC | CASSPGMGAGANVLTF
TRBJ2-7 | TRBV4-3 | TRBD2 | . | TGCGCCAGCAGCCCGACTAGCGGAGGAATCGAGCAGTACTTC | CASSPTSGGIEQYF
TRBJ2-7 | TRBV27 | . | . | TGTGCCAGCAGTTTGGGAGTCAGGGGCTTCGGCGAGCAGTACTTC | CASSLGVRGFGEQYF
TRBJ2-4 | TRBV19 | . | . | TGTGCCACCCACGGGGAGTCGGACATTCAGTACTTC | CATHGESDIQYF
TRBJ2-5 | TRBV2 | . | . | TGTGCCAGCAGTCCCGAGCCTAGTGTTCAAGAGACCCAGTACTTC | CASSPEPSVQETQYF
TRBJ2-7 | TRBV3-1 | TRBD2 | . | TGTGCCAGCAGCAGCACGGGACTAGCAGTACGCGAGCAGTACTTC | CASSSTGLAVREQYF
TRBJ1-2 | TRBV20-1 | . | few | TGCAGTGCTCCAGAAGGCTATGGCTACACCTTC | CSAPEGYGYTF
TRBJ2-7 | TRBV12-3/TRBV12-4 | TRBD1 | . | TGTGCCAGCAGTGACAGGGTAAAGTCCTACGAGCAGTACTTC | CASSDRVKSYEQYF